This T cell receptor (beta chain) emerged from a study of cytomegalovirus exposure and HLA in healthy donors. Study observations and caveats: In an earlier analysis, in 540 or so donors, most V segments appeared productive either ~87% or ~30% of the time. In a later analysis, productive TCRs from donors in an Asian-associated ancestry cluster reportedly carried fewer N-insertions than the cohort mean.

Vbeta (60) and Jbeta (13) primers were used in the PCR. The protocol was immunoSEQ multiplex PCR, while the TCRdb copy is restricted to in-frame clones and leaves out a portion. The sample has 55,000 to 70,000 clones; roughly 80% are singletons. V was cut by 3 bases and J by 7 bases, with 3 bases left in between. The CDR3 runs 10 residues. Germline V lookup: CDR1 MNHNS, CDR2 SASEGT. This clone was detected only a few times. What it binds is unknown. The sequenced material came from PBMCs. This clonotype originated in a male donor in good health and CMV-seropositive. V gene TRBV6-1 combines with J gene TRBJ1-1; D ambiguous. CDR3 sequence (DNA): TGTGCCAGCAGTGAGTATGAAGCTTTCTTT. Residues: CASSEYEAFF.